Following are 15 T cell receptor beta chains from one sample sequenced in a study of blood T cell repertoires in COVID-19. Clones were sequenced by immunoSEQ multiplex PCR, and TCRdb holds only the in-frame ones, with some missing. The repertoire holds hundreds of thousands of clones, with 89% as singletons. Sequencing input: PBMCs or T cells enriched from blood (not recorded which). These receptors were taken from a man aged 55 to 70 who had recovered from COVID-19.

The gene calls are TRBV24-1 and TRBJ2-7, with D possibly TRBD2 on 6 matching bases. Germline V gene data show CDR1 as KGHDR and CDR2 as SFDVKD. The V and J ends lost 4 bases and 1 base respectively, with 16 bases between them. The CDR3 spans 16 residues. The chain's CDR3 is CATSDPGGPNSYEQYF. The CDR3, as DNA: TGTGCCACCAGTGACCCAGGAGGGCCCAATTCCTACGAGCAGTACTTC.

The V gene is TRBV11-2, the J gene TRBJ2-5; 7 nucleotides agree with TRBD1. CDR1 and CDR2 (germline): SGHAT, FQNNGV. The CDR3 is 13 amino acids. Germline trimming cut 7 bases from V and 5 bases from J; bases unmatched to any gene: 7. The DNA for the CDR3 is TGTGCCAGCAAACCAGGGGGATTGGAGACCCAGTACTTC. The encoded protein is CASKPGGLETQYF.

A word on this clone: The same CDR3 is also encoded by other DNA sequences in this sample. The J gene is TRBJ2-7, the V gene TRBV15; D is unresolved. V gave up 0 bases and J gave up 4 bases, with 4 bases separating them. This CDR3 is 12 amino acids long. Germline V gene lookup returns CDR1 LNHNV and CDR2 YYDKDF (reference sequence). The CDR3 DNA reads TGTGCCACCAGCAGAGAGAGATACGAGCAGTACTTC. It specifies CATSRERYEQYF.

CDR3 sequence reads: CASSLDRGQGYTF. CDR3 sequence (DNA): TGCGCCAGCAGCTTGGACAGGGGTCAGGGCTACACCTTC. The chain recombines TRBV5-1 with TRBJ1-2; 7 bases map to TRBD1. Trimming cost V 0 bases and J 8 bases; bases outside gene matches: 4. Germline CDR1 SGHRS, CDR2 YFSETQ. The CDR3 is 13 amino acids.

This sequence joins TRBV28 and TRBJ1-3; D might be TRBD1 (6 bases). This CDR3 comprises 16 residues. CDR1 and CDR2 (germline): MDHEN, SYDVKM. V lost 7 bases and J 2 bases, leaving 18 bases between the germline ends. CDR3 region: CASTAGEGGTGNTIYF. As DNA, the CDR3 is TGTGCCAGCACCGCTGGGGAGGGGGGGACTGGAAACACCATATATTTT.

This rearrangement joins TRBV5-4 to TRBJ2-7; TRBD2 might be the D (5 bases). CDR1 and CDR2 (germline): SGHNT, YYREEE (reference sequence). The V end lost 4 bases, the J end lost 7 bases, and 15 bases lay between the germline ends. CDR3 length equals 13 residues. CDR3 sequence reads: CASSPRTPGEQYF. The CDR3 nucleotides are TGTGCCAGCAGCCCACGGACTCCCGGGGAGCAGTACTTC.

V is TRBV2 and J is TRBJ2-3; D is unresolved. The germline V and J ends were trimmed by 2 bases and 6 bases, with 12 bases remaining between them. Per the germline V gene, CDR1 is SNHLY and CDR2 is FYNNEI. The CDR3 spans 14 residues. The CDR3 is CASSEMSKADTQYF. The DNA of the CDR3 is TGTGCCAGCAGTGAAATGTCTAAAGCGGATACGCAGTATTTT. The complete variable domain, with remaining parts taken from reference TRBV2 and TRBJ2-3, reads EPEVTQTPSHQVTQMGQEVILRCVPISNHLYFYWYRQILGQKVEFLVSFYNNEISEKSEIFDDQFSVERPDGSNFTLKIRSTKLEDSAMYFCASSEMSKADTQYFGPGTRLTVL.

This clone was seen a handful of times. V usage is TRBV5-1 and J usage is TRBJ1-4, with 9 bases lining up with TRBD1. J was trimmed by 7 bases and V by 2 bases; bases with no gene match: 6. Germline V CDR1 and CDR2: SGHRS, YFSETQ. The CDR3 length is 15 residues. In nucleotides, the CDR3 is TGCGCCAGCAGCTTCATGACAGGGGGGTCTGAAAAACTGTTTTTT. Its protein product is CASSFMTGGSEKLFF.

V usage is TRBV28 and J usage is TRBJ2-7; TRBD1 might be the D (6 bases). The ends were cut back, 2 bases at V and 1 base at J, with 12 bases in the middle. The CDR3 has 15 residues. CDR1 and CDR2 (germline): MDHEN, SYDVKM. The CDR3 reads CASSLAGTFSYEQYF. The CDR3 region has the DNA TGTGCCAGCAGTTTAGCTGGGACATTTTCCTACGAGCAGTACTTC.

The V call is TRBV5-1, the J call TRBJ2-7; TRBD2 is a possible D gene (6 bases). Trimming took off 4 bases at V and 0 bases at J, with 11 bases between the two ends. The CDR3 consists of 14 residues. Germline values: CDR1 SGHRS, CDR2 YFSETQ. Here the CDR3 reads CASSRDGSSYEQYF. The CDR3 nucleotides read TGCGCCAGCAGCCGGGACGGGAGCTCCTACGAGCAGTACTTC.

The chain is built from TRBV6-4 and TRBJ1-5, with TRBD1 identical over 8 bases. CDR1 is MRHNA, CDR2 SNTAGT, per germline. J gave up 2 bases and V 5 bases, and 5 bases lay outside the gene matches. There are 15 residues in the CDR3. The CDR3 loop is CASSLTGGGNQPQHF. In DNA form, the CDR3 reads TGTGCCAGCAGTCTTACAGGGGGGGGCAATCAGCCCCAGCATTTT.

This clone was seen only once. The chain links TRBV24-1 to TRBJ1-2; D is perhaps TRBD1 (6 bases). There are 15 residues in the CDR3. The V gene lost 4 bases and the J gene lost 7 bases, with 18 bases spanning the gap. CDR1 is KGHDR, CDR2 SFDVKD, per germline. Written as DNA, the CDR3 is TGTGCCACCAGTGAGGGGGGGGGCGACCGTCGTGGCTACACCTTC. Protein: CATSEGGGDRRGYTF.

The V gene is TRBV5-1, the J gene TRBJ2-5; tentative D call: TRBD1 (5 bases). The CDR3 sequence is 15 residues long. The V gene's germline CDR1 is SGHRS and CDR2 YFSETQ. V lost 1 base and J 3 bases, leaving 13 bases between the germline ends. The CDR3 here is CASSLFARVEETQYF. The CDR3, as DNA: TGCGCCAGCAGCTTGTTTGCCAGGGTAGAAGAGACCCAGTACTTC.

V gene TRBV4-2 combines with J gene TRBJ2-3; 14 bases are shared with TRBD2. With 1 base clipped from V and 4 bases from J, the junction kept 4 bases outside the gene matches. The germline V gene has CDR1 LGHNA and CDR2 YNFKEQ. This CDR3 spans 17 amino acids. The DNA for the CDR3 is TGTGCCAGCAGCCAAGGACTAGCGGGAGGGGTCGCAGATACGCAGTATTTT. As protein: CASSQGLAGGVADTQYF.

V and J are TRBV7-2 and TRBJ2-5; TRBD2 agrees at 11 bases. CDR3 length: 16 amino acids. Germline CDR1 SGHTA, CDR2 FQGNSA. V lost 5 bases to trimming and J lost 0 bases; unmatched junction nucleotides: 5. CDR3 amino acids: CASSPRTSGYQETQYF. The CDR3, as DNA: TGTGCCAGCAGCCCCCGGACTAGCGGGTACCAAGAGACCCAGTACTTC.